This T cell receptor (beta chain) was captured by sequencing in a study of T-cell reconstitution after alpha-beta-depleted transplantation in children (dated by TCRdb to 2016 to 2017). Turning to the overall study: The study quantitatively tracked T-cell immune reconstitution after TCRalphabeta/CD19-depleted allogeneic hematopoietic cell transplantation in children using TCR repertoire profiling.

The library came from PCR. Sequencing instrument: Illumina HiSeq 2500. To normalize quantification of the TCRbeta repertoire, the TCR libraries were built with molecular barcoding that relied on unique molecular identifiers. TCRdb trimmed the raw reads at Q25, called clones with MiXCR and kept productive beta chains. CDR3 protein sequences are deduplicated, and each keeps its most common genes and DNA. A total of roughly 570,000 distinct CDR3 sequences appear in this sample, roughly 30% of them only once. The leading ten clones occupy approximately 33% of the sample. This specimen's treatment or condition label, per the study, means: allogeneic hematopoietic cell transplantation with graft depleted of TCRalphabeta T cells and CD19 B cells. The transplant recipients were children given TCRalphabeta/CD19-depleted allogeneic hematopoietic cell grafts. The full study reports these points: In some patients, high TCRbeta diversity at day 60 was attributed to recipient T cells and intrathymic progenitors that had survived conditioning. Over subsequent months, a decline in hyperexpanded clone frequencies was noted, and after one year, T-cell counts and TCRbeta diversity were mostly ascribed to newly produced T cells. About two months after transplant, the apparently early recovery of alphabetaT-cell counts reportedly depended on just several hundred clones that had expanded rapidly and came from non-depleted graft cells.

Reading the germline V gene gives CDR1 SGHTA and CDR2 FQGNSA. The CDR3 covers 15 residues, taking in both the cysteine and the phenylalanine. Only the CDR3 portion is preserved as DNA: 45 bases, with reading frame beginning at the first base. The trim is 5 bases for V and 5 bases for J, with a gap of 17 bases between the germline ends. This clonotype was found a few times. This clone's antigen is unknown. The input lacks base qualities; no much larger clone sits a single base away. Recombination joined TRBV7-2 with TRBJ2-3; a tentative D match to TRBD2 spans 6 bases. The sample in question was PBMCs, obtained before TCRalphabeta/CD19-depleted stem cell transplant. This clonotype originated in a boy younger than two with Wiskott-Aldrich syndrome, due to receive a stem cell transplant. CDR3 region: CASSLGLLGGDTQYF. The nucleotide sequence reads as follows: TGTGCCAGCAGCCTGGGACTCCTTGGAGGAGATACGCAGTATTTT.